This TCR beta chain was recovered during a study of blood T cell repertoires in COVID-19. This clone showed up just a few times. V lost 2 bases to trimming and J lost 4 bases; unmatched junction nucleotides: 2. This CDR3 has 15 residues. Germline CDR1 is LGHNA and CDR2 is YNFKEQ. Under the authors' procedure: Nucleated cell number was recorded as an estimate derived from reference gene primer amplification. Assay: immunoSEQ multiplex PCR; the TCRdb copy retains only in-frame clones and omits some. The DNA gave D and trimming, while V, J and clone size come from that table. The sample consists of about 250,000 clones, 80% to 85% of them appearing once.

Sequencing input: peripheral blood. This sequence was found in a man in his forties with acute or convalescent COVID-19. The chain is built from TRBV4-2 and TRBJ2-1, with 10 bases lining up with TRBD2. CDR3 nucleotide sequence: TGTGCCAGCAGCCAATTGACTAGCGGGTACAATGAGCAGTTCTTC. Translation: CASSQLTSGYNEQFF.